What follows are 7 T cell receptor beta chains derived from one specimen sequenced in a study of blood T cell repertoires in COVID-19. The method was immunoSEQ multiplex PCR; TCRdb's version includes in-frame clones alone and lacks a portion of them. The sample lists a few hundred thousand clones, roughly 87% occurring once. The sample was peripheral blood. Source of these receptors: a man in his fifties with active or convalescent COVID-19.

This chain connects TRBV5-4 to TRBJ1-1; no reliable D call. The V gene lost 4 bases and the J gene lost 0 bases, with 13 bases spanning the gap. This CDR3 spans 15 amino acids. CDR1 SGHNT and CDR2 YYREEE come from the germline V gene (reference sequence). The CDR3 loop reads CASSLSVSMNTEAFF. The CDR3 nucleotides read TGTGCCAGCAGCCTGAGCGTCTCAATGAACACTGAAGCTTTCTTT.

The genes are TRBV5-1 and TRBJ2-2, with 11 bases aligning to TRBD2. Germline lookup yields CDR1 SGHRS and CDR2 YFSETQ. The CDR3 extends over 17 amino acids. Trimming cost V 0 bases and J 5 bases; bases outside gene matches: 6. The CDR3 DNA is TGCGCCAGCAGCTTGGCCCCCGGGACTAGCGGAACCGGGGAGCTGTTTTTT. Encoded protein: CASSLAPGTSGTGELFF. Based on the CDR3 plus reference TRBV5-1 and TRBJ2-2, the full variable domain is KAGVTQTPRYLIKTRGQQVTLSCSPISGHRSVSWYQQTPGQGLQFLFEYFSETQRNKGNFPGRFSGRQFSNSRSEMNVSTLELGDSALYLCASSLAPGTSGTGELFFGEGSRLTVL.

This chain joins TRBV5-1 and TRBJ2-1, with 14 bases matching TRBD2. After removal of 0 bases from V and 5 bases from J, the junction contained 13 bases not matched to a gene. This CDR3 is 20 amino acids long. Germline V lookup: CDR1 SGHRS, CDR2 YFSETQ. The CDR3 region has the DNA TGCGCCAGCAGCTTGGCCGGTCCGACTAGCGGGGGGGCCAGAGACAATGAGCAGTTCTTC. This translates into CASSLAGPTSGGARDNEQFF.

In nucleotides, the CDR3 is TGTGCCAGCAGCTCATTCGGGCTTACTCAGGGGGTCCATCAGCCCCAGCATTTT. Protein product: CASSSFGLTQGVHQPQHF. The chain has TRBV27 and TRBJ1-5, with 7 bases that match TRBD1. Germline values: CDR1 MNHEY, CDR2 SMNVEV (reference sequence). The length of the CDR3 is 18 residues. V was clipped by 6 bases and J by 5 bases; unmatched bases: 19.

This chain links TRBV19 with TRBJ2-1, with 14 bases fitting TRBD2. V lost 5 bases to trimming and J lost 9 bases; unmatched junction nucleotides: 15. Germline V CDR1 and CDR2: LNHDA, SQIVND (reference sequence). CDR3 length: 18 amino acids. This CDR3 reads CASSLLRLAGGSHGEQFF. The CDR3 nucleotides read TGTGCCAGTAGTTTATTACGACTAGCGGGAGGGTCGCATGGTGAGCAGTTCTTC.

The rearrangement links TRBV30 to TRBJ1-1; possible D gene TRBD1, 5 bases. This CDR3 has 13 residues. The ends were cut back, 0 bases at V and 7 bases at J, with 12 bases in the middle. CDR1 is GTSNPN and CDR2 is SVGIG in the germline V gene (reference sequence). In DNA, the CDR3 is TGTGCCTGGAGTGTACGATTAGGGGATGAAGCTTTCTTT. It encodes CAWSVRLGDEAFF.

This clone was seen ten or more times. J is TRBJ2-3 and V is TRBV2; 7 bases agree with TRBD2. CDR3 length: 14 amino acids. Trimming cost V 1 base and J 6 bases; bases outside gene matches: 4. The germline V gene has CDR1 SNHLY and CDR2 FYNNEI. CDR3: CASSEGTSMDTQYF. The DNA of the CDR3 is TGTGCCAGCAGTGAAGGGACTAGTATGGATACGCAGTATTTT.